These 18 T cell receptor beta chains were sequenced from one sample in a study of control samples from healthy donors and cancer patients. Assay used: immunoSEQ multiplex PCR; TCRdb lists only in-frame clones, some missing. Of some 160,000 clones in the sample, over 85% were seen once. The sequenced sample was blood. Receptors originate from a woman aged 35 to 49 in good health.

The genes are TRBV3-1 (or the pseudogene TRBV3-2) and TRBJ2-2; D uncertain. V was cut by 5 bases and J by 6 bases, with 7 bases left in between. Germline loops: CDR1 LGHDT, CDR2 YNNKEL (reference sequence). The length of the CDR3 is 12 residues. This chain's CDR3 is CASSTVAGELFF. The CDR3 DNA follows: TGTGCCAGCAGCACAGTCGCCGGGGAGCTGTTTTTT.

The rearrangement links TRBV12-3 or TRBV12-4 to TRBJ1-2, with no clear D. V lost 3 bases to trimming and J lost 5 bases, with 7 bases between them. The CDR3 is made up of 12 amino acids. The chain's CDR3 is CASSFWEYGYTF. In nucleotides, the CDR3 is TGTGCCAGCAGTTTTTGGGAATATGGCTACACCTTC.

The V call is TRBV7-2, the J call TRBJ1-5; possibly TRBD1 for D (6 bases). From germline, CDR1 is SGHTA and CDR2 FQGNSA. The germline V and J ends were trimmed by 2 bases and 2 bases, with 13 bases remaining between them. The CDR3 spans 16 residues. Here the CDR3 DNA reads TGTGCCAGCAGCTTAAAGGGGGGGGATGGCAATCAGCCCCAGCATTTT. Protein product: CASSLKGGDGNQPQHF.

The CDR3 loop reads CASSQDIIGVGKAFF. In DNA, the CDR3 is TGTGCCAGCAGCCAAGACATCATCGGGGTCGGGAAAGCTTTCTTT. J is TRBJ1-1 and V is TRBV4-2; D is uncertain. CDR1 and CDR2 (germline): LGHNA, YNFKEQ. Trimming pared 0 bases from V and 9 bases from J, leaving 17 bases between. The CDR3 has 15 residues.

J is TRBJ1-2 and V is TRBV6-6, with D perhaps TRBD1 (6 bases). This CDR3 spans 14 amino acids. V shed 7 bases and J shed 2 bases, with 14 bases lying between them. Germline V gene data show CDR1 as MNHNY and CDR2 as SVGAGI (reference sequence). The CDR3 DNA follows: TGTGCCAGCACTGCCTCTGGGGGCAACTATGGCTACACCTTC. Its translation is CASTASGGNYGYTF.

This chain links TRBV19 with TRBJ2-5, with D possibly TRBD1 on 6 matching bases. Germline values: CDR1 LNHDA, CDR2 SQIVND (reference sequence). Deletions cut 4 bases from V and 6 bases from J, with 18 bases between. The CDR3 has 15 amino acids. CDR3 bases: TGTGCCAGTAGTAGTAACAGGGTTGGTGGGAAGACCCAGTACTTC. This encodes CASSSNRVGGKTQYF. Full variable domain (outside the CDR3, taken from reference TRBV19 and TRBJ2-5): DGGITQSPKYLFRKEGQNVTLSCEQNLNHDAMYWYRQDPGQGLRLIYYSQIVNDFQKGDIAEGYSVSREKKESFPLTVTSAQKNPTAFYLCASSSNRVGGKTQYFGPGTRLLVL.

This clone was observed a single time. This rearrangement joins TRBV6-2 or TRBV6-3 to TRBJ1-2, with 7 bases that match TRBD1. The junction had 10 bases not matched to a gene; V was cut back by 5 bases and J by 4 bases. Germline V gene lookup returns CDR1 MNHEY and CDR2 SVGEGT. This CDR3 is 15 amino acids long. The CDR3 loop is CASSPYLTGLYGYTF. CDR3 sequence (DNA): TGTGCCAGCAGTCCCTATCTGACAGGGCTCTATGGCTACACCTTC.

This clone was picked up a small number of times. This chain links TRBV7-9 with TRBJ1-2; D unclear. Germline V gene data show CDR1 as SEHNR and CDR2 as FQNEAQ (reference sequence). Deletions cut 1 base from V and 8 bases from J, with 8 bases between. The CDR3 contains 12 residues. This CDR3 is CASSLEADGYTF. DNA for the CDR3: TGTGCCAGCAGCTTAGAGGCGGACGGCTACACCTTC.

The V gene is TRBV7-8, the J gene TRBJ2-2; the match to TRBD2 covers 13 bases. The CDR3 totals 18 residues. V was clipped by 8 bases and J by 1 base; unmatched bases: 10. CDR1 is SGHVS and CDR2 is FQNEAQ in the germline V gene. CDR3 nucleotide sequence: TGTGCCAGCCCAGGACTAGCGGGAGTAACGGTGAACACCGGGGAGCTGTTTTTT. It yields the protein CASPGLAGVTVNTGELFF.

V usage is TRBV19 and J usage is TRBJ1-5; tentative D call: TRBD1 (5 bases). This CDR3 is 16 amino acids long. Germline V gene lookup returns CDR1 LNHDA and CDR2 SQIVND (reference sequence). Between the trimmed V and J ends, which lost 10 bases and 1 base, there was a span of 20 bases. Here the CDR3 DNA reads TGTGCCACCCGTCCAGGGTCCCTAGGGAGCAATCAGCCCCAGCATTTT. The encoded protein is CATRPGSLGSNQPQHF.

V and J are TRBV5-1 and TRBJ1-6; 7 bases fit TRBD1. The germline V gene has CDR1 SGHRS and CDR2 YFSETQ. The CDR3 covers 18 residues. J lost 2 bases, V lost 3 bases, and 11 bases had no gene match. Here the CDR3 reads CASSWATTGETYNSPLHF. The DNA of the CDR3 is TGCGCCAGCAGCTGGGCTACAACAGGGGAAACCTATAATTCACCCCTCCACTTT. The whole variable domain, remainder taken from reference TRBV5-1 and TRBJ1-6, is KAGVTQTPRYLIKTRGQQVTLSCSPISGHRSVSWYQQTPGQGLQFLFEYFSETQRNKGNFPGRFSGRQFSNSRSEMNVSTLELGDSALYLCASSWATTGETYNSPLHFGNGTRLTVT.

The V gene is TRBV2, the J gene TRBJ1-2; the D is unclear. CDR1 is SNHLY and CDR2 is FYNNEI in the germline V gene. The CDR3 covers 15 residues. Trimming took off 2 bases at V and 8 bases at J, with 18 bases between the two ends. The CDR3 reads CASSEWEAVFEGYTF. The DNA of the CDR3 is TGTGCCAGCAGTGAATGGGAGGCGGTTTTTGAGGGCTACACCTTC.

The J gene is TRBJ2-1, the V gene TRBV2; possible D gene TRBD1, 6 bases. V lost 0 bases to trimming and J lost 16 bases, with 13 bases between them. In germline, CDR1 is SNHLY, CDR2 FYNNEI. The CDR3 contains 12 residues. In nucleotides, the CDR3 is TGTGCCAGCAGTGAAGCTGGGGACAAGGGTTTCTTC. This translates into CASSEAGDKGFF.

The chain joins TRBV7-2 to TRBJ2-2; D possibly corresponds to TRBD2 (6 bases). In germline, CDR1 is SGHTA, CDR2 FQGNSA. The CDR3 is 14 amino acids. V gave up 7 bases and J gave up 4 bases, with 13 bases separating them. CDR3 amino acids: CASTHRGSTGELFF. CDR3 DNA: TGTGCCAGCACCCACCGGGGGAGCACCGGGGAGCTGTTTTTT.

DNA of the CDR3: TGTGCCAGTAGTATAGGGTTAACCTACGAGCAGTACTTC. Translated: CASSIGLTYEQYF. The chain links TRBV19 to TRBJ2-7; D is ambiguous. V was trimmed by 1 base and J by 2 bases, leaving 6 bases between them. The CDR3 loop spans 13 amino acids. Germline CDR1 LNHDA, CDR2 SQIVND (reference sequence).

The chain carries TRBV10-3 and TRBJ1-3; TRBD1 matches at 10 bases. The CDR3 has 15 residues. Germline V gives CDR1 ENHRY, CDR2 SYGVKD. Germline trimming cut 5 bases from V and 5 bases from J; bases unmatched to any gene: 6. DNA of the CDR3: TGTGCCATCAGTTCAGACAGGGGGCTTCGAAACACCATATATTTT. It yields the protein CAISSDRGLRNTIYF.

This clone was counted only a few times. The chain is built from TRBV15 and TRBJ2-5, with D maybe TRBD1 (6 bases). The CDR3 is 15 residues long. Trimming stripped 1 base from V and 5 bases from J, with 14 bases between. From germline, CDR1 is LNHNV and CDR2 YYDKDF (reference sequence). The DNA of the CDR3 is TGTGCCACCAGCAGAGGACCCCAGGGGAGCGAGACCCAGTACTTC. Its translation: CATSRGPQGSETQYF. The entire variable domain, with the rest obtained from reference TRBV15 and TRBJ2-5, is as follows: DAMVIQNPRYQVTQFGKPVTLSCSQTLNHNVMYWYQQKSSQAPKLLFHYYDKDFNNEADTPDNFQSRRPNTSFCFLDIRSPGLGDTAMYLCATSRGPQGSETQYFGPGTRLLVL.

This chain joins TRBV9 and TRBJ2-2; TRBD2 might be the D (5 bases). Germline CDR1 and CDR2: SGDLS and YYNGEE. This CDR3 spans 14 amino acids. V was shortened by 0 bases and J by 8 bases, with 11 bases between the two germline ends. DNA for the CDR3: TGTGCCAGCAGCGTAGGGACTGCCCTGGGGGAGCTGTTTTTT. It codes for CASSVGTALGELFF.